The 27 T cell receptor beta chains below all came from one sample that was sequenced in a study of naive and memory T cell subsets. The beta constant-region primer was an equimolar mix of two oligonucleotides covering TRBC1 and TRBC2. MiXCR, run by TCRdb on the UMI-ligation and nested PCR reads, gives a single entry per CDR3 protein. The table records 84,000 or so distinct CDR3 sequences, around 6.5% of them present only once. The sequenced material came from central memory CD4+ T cells from blood. All receptors come from a human donor in good health.

At least ten counts were recorded for this clonotype. V gene TRBV11-2 combines with J gene TRBJ1-1, with a weak D call TRBD1 (6 bases). The V and J ends lost 3 bases and 4 bases respectively, with 12 bases between them. CDR1 is SGHAT and CDR2 is FQNNGV in the germline V gene. The CDR3 runs to 14 residues. The CDR3 loop reads CASSLWGGGTEAFF. The CDR3 DNA reads TGTGCCAGCAGCTTGTGGGGGGGCGGCACTGAAGCTTTCTTT.

The sample holds a few counts of this clonotype. The V and J genes are TRBV4-3 and TRBJ2-3; D unresolved. The CDR3 runs 14 residues. The V end lost 1 base, the J end lost 2 bases, and 7 bases lay between the germline ends. The germline V gene has CDR1 LGHNA and CDR2 YSLEER. As DNA, the CDR3 is TGCGCCAGCAGCCAAGGAGCTTTCACAGATACGCAGTATTTT. Translated, it gives CASSQGAFTDTQYF.

This clonotype was detected many times. V usage is TRBV4-3 and J usage is TRBJ1-1, with TRBD1 identical over 7 bases. Looked up from germline, CDR1 is LGHNA and CDR2 is YSLEER. J lost 6 bases, V lost 1 base, and 11 bases had no gene match. This CDR3 is 16 amino acids long. The CDR3 reads CASSQVLDRVGAEAFF. CDR3 in DNA: TGCGCCAGCAGCCAAGTTCTCGACAGGGTGGGGGCTGAAGCTTTCTTT.

This clonotype was recorded many times. The chain recombines TRBV12-3 or TRBV12-4 with TRBJ2-1; no definite D call. The CDR3 runs 13 residues. With 4 bases removed from V and 9 bases from J, the gap between germline ends came to 13 bases. CDR3 in amino acids: CASSSSIRGEQFF. The CDR3 coding sequence is TGTGCCAGCAGTTCCAGTATTCGAGGTGAGCAGTTCTTC.

This clonotype showed up many times. This rearrangement joins TRBV4-2 to TRBJ2-5; 11 positions match TRBD2. V shed 2 bases, J shed 1 base, and the junction held 3 bases outside the gene matches. This CDR3 contains 16 residues. CDR1 LGHNA and CDR2 YNFKEQ come from the germline V gene. CDR3 loop: CASSQPGLAGQETQYF. CDR3 bases: TGTGCCAGCAGCCAACCCGGACTAGCGGGCCAAGAGACCCAGTACTTC.

The table lists this clonotype with a few counts. The chain employs TRBV5-1 and TRBJ1-6, with D unclear. Germline V gene lookup returns CDR1 SGHRS and CDR2 YFSETQ. The ends were cut back, 1 base at V and 10 bases at J, with 9 bases in the middle. The CDR3 length is 13 residues. CDR3 in DNA: TGCGCCAGCAGCTTGAGGCCTGTCTCACCCCTCCACTTT. Protein product: CASSLRPVSPLHF.

This chain joins TRBV21-1 and TRBJ2-7; TRBD1 is the table's D call and was not checked against the DNA. TRBV21-1 is given as a pseudogene. The CDR3 contains 17 residues. CDR3 DNA: TGTGCCAGCAGCTCCCAGGGGGAAAGGGTTCTTTCCTACGAGCAGTACTTC. This encodes CASSSQGERVLSYEQYF.

Many counts were recorded for this clonotype. The chain joins TRBV6-1 to TRBJ2-1; D might be TRBD1 or TRBD2, each matching 5 bases. V lost 8 bases to trimming and J lost 4 bases, with 9 bases between them. Germline CDR1 MNHNS, CDR2 SASEGT. The CDR3 is 12 amino acids. The CDR3 region has the DNA TGTGCCAGCTGGGGGTGGTACAATGAGCAGTTCTTC. As protein: CASWGWYNEQFF.

In its sample, this clonotype was seen many times. The rearrangement uses TRBV7-8 and TRBJ1-1; the D is unclear. CDR1 is SGHVS, CDR2 FQNEAQ, per germline. The CDR3 totals 14 residues. V lost 1 base and J 2 bases, leaving 8 bases between the germline ends. CDR3 nucleotides: TGTGCCAGCAGCTTAGGTGGTTATAACACTGAAGCTTTCTTT. Translating it yields CASSLGGYNTEAFF.

The chain employs TRBV6-1 and TRBJ2-6, with D perhaps TRBD1 (6 bases). The CDR3 is 15 amino acids. Trimming removed 6 bases at V and 0 bases at J, with 9 bases between. Germline V gene lookup returns CDR1 MNHNS and CDR2 SASEGT. The CDR3 loop reads CASRLQGSGANVLTF. The CDR3, as DNA: TGTGCCAGCAGACTACAGGGCTCTGGGGCCAACGTCCTGACTTTC.

This clonotype was detected only a few times. The chain uses TRBV21-1 and TRBJ2-2; the listed D gene, TRBD1, was not tested against the DNA. TRBV21-1 is given as a pseudogene. The length of the CDR3 is 14 residues. The CDR3 nucleotides read TGTGCCAGGGGGGTAGGGAACCTCACCGGGGAGCTGTTTTTT. As protein: CARGVGNLTGELFF.

This clonotype was counted ten times or more. This sequence joins TRBV11-1 and TRBJ1-1; D call uncertain. Deletions cut 2 bases from V and 0 bases from J, with 4 bases between. CDR3 length equals 13 residues. Germline V gene sequence: CDR1 SGHAT, CDR2 FQDESV (reference sequence). CDR3 sequence reads: CASSLRLNTEAFF. The CDR3 nucleotides are TGTGCCAGCAGCTTACGGCTGAACACTGAAGCTTTCTTT.

In this sample, this clonotype turned up many times. The CDR3 sequence is CASSSPFGTVGMNTEAFF. The CDR3 bases are TGTGCCAGCAGCTCGCCCTTCGGGACAGTAGGCATGAACACTGAAGCTTTCTTT. The chain links TRBV11-2 to TRBJ1-1; 7 nucleotides agree with TRBD1. Germline lookup yields CDR1 SGHAT and CDR2 FQNNGV. The CDR3 length is 18 residues. V shed 4 bases, J shed 0 bases, and the junction held 14 bases outside the gene matches.

At least ten counts were recorded for this clonotype. V and J are TRBV4-2 and TRBJ2-6; perhaps TRBD1 as D (5 bases). There are 17 residues in the CDR3. Trimming shortened V by 1 base and J by 1 base, and 11 bases separated the two germline ends. CDR1 LGHNA and CDR2 YNFKEQ come from the germline V gene. Here the CDR3 reads CASSQGGRVSGANVLTF. Here the CDR3 DNA reads TGTGCCAGCAGCCAAGGGGGCCGGGTATCTGGGGCCAACGTCCTGACTTTC.

This clonotype was seen at least ten times. This sequence joins TRBV20-1 and TRBJ1-1, with a possible D match to TRBD1 (6 bases). The V gene's germline CDR1 is DFQATT and CDR2 SNEGSKA (reference sequence). Trimming took 6 bases from V and 4 from J, leaving 21 bases between them. The CDR3 runs 15 residues. CDR3 region: CSAAFRGGLGTEAFF. The CDR3 nucleotides read TGCAGTGCCGCCTTCCGCGGGGGGCTGGGCACTGAAGCTTTCTTT.

A few counts support this clonotype. This chain connects TRBV6-2 or TRBV6-3 to TRBJ2-7; 9 bases match TRBD1. This CDR3 is 16 amino acids long. J gave up 5 bases and V 6 bases, and 14 bases lay outside the gene matches. The germline V gene encodes CDR1 MNHEY and CDR2 SVGEGT. The CDR3 sequence: CASSPPKQGAKNEQYF. The CDR3 nucleotides read TGTGCCAGCAGCCCGCCGAAACAGGGGGCGAAAAACGAGCAGTACTTC.

The J gene is TRBJ2-3, the V gene TRBV7-9; D possibly corresponds to TRBD2 (6 bases). Germline V gene data show CDR1 as SEHNR and CDR2 as FQNEAQ (reference sequence). The CDR3 loop spans 14 amino acids. The V end lost 4 bases, the J end lost 1 base, and 9 bases lay between the germline ends. The CDR3 region is CASSSASGTDTQYF. As DNA, the CDR3 is TGTGCCAGCAGCTCGGCTAGCGGCACAGATACGCAGTATTTT. Based on the CDR3 plus reference TRBV7-9 and TRBJ2-3, the full variable domain is DTGVSQNPRHKITKRGQNVTFRCDPISEHNRLYWYRQTLGQGPEFLTYFQNEAQLEKSRLLSDRFSAERPKGSFSTLEIQRTEQGDSAMYLCASSSASGTDTQYFGPGTRLTVL.

V is TRBV6-2 or TRBV6-3 and J is TRBJ2-1; no reliable D call. The CDR3 sequence is 15 residues long. Trimming took off 7 bases at V and 4 bases at J, with 17 bases between the two ends. Looked up from germline, CDR1 is MNHEY and CDR2 is SVGEGT. This chain's CDR3 is CASTSAFPQYNEQFF. Here the CDR3 DNA reads TGTGCCAGCACCTCCGCCTTCCCACAGTACAATGAGCAGTTCTTC.

The V call is TRBV6-2 or TRBV6-3, the J call TRBJ2-4; D call uncertain. The CDR3 sequence is 16 residues long. V lost 0 bases, J lost 0 bases, and 9 bases lay in between. Germline V lookup: CDR1 MNHEY, CDR2 SVGEGT. The CDR3 reads CASSYSAALAKNIQYF. The CDR3 DNA is TGTGCCAGCAGTTACTCGGCCGCTTTAGCCAAAAACATTCAGTACTTC.

Ten or more counts support this clonotype. CDR3 sequence: CASSLRAGEQYF. DNA for the CDR3: TGTGCCAGCAGTTTGCGAGCGGGCGAGCAGTACTTC. The rearrangement joins TRBV12-3 or TRBV12-4 to TRBJ2-7; a possible D gene is TRBD2 (6 bases). The CDR3 sequence is 12 residues long. The V and J ends lost 3 bases and 6 bases respectively, with 9 bases between them.

This clonotype has ten or more counts. The V gene is TRBV5-1, the J gene TRBJ1-1, with D possibly TRBD1 on 6 matching bases. The CDR3 is 17 residues long. In germline, CDR1 is SGHRS, CDR2 YFSETQ. Trimming took off 4 bases at V and 2 bases at J, with 21 bases between the two ends. For the CDR3, the DNA is TGCGCCAGCAGCCGCTCTTTGGACAGCCAACATAACACTGAAGCTTTCTTT. This codes for CASSRSLDSQHNTEAFF.

This clonotype was recorded many times. The rearrangement links TRBV11-2 to TRBJ2-7, with a tentative D call TRBD2 (6 bases). Deletions cut 1 base from V and 7 bases from J, with 17 bases between. Germline CDR1 SGHAT, CDR2 FQNNGV. The CDR3 length is 15 residues. The CDR3: CASSLVHRKGREQYF. The CDR3 coding sequence is TGTGCCAGCAGCTTAGTTCATCGGAAAGGGAGGGAGCAGTACTTC.

This clonotype was detected many times. In this CDR3 the conserved last residue, phenylalanine or tryptophan, is missing, so a read error is likely. No DNA is shown, since the ends of the CDR3 on it are uncertain; the CDR3 is the one TCRdb lists. The chain has TRBV6-1 and TRBJ2-1; the listed D gene, TRBD1, was not tested against the DNA. Germline V gives CDR1 MNHNS, CDR2 SASEGT. Termini included, the CDR3 measures 11 amino acids. CDR3 sequence reads: CASRRQGAMII.

The genes are TRBV18 and TRBJ2-2; perhaps D is TRBD1 or TRBD2 (5 bases each). V was cut by 3 bases and J by 0 bases, with 11 bases left in between. CDR1 is KGHSH, CDR2 LQKENI, per germline. The CDR3 length is 16 residues. CDR3 residues: CASSPRGPSNTGELFF. The CDR3 DNA is TGTGCCAGCTCACCTAGGGGACCTTCGAACACCGGGGAGCTGTTTTTT.

The table lists this clonotype with many counts. The chain couples TRBV7-6 to TRBJ1-3, with D possibly matching TRBD1 (5 bases). Germline CDR1 SGHVS, CDR2 FNYEAQ. The CDR3 has 14 residues. Trimming cost V 6 bases and J 10 bases, with 19 bases left between them. The CDR3 reads CASSSGRNRRTIYF. The DNA for the CDR3 is TGTGCCAGCAGTTCTGGGCGAAACAGGCGGACCATATATTTT. Complete variable domain (other parts from reference TRBV7-6 and TRBJ1-3): GAGVSQSPRYKVTKRGQDVALRCDPISGHVSLYWYRQALGQGPEFLTYFNYEAQQDKSGLPNDRFSAERPEGSISTLTIQRTEQRDSAMYRCASSSGRNRRTIYFGEGSWLTVV.

Ten or more counts support this clonotype. The rearrangement uses TRBV20-1 and TRBJ2-6; TRBD1 or TRBD2 may be the D gene (5 bases each). The CDR3 has 13 residues. With 6 bases removed from V and 3 bases from J, the gap between germline ends came to 9 bases. Germline V gives CDR1 DFQATT, CDR2 SNEGSKA (reference sequence). The CDR3, as DNA: TGCAGTGCGGGACGAGGTGGGGCCAACGTCCTGACTTTC. Its translation is CSAGRGGANVLTF.

This clonotype has a count of ten or more. This rearrangement joins TRBV11-3 to TRBJ2-7; 9 bases are a match to TRBD1. The V gene end was trimmed by 3 bases and the J gene end by 2 bases; junction bases not matched to a gene: 17. The CDR3 runs 19 residues. CDR1 is SGHNT and CDR2 is YENEEA in the germline V gene. CDR3 sequence reads: CASSLERGSPGQGTYEQYF. DNA for the CDR3: TGTGCCAGCAGCTTGGAAAGAGGCTCGCCGGGACAGGGTACCTACGAGCAGTACTTC.